This TCR beta chain was obtained from a study of blood T cell repertoires in COVID-19. Study-level background: Sites in the United States, Italy and Spain provided acute and convalescent COVID-19 samples. PBMCs, B-cell-depleted T cells, or T cells provided the cDNA or gDNA that made up the material.

In the authors' methods: For nucleated cells, counts were estimated from reference gene primer amplification. Clones were sequenced by immunoSEQ multiplex PCR, and TCRdb holds only the in-frame ones, with some missing. V, J and clone size are taken as reported in that table, and D and trimming were inferred from the DNA itself. This table has 100,000 to 150,000 clones, 80% to 85% appearing once. This CDR3 spans 18 amino acids. Germline V gene sequence: CDR1 SGHRS, CDR2 YFSETQ. With 3 bases clipped from V and 4 bases from J, the junction kept 13 bases outside the gene matches. This clonotype was sampled from a woman in her thirties who had recovered from COVID-19. Input material: peripheral blood. J is TRBJ2-3 and V is TRBV5-1, with 11 bases fitting TRBD2. The chain's CDR3 is CASSSPGLAVKGADTQYF. The CDR3 region has the DNA TGCGCCAGCAGCTCACCGGGACTAGCGGTGAAGGGGGCAGATACGCAGTATTTT.